One sample yielded the 29 T cell receptor beta chains listed below, sequenced in a study of cytomegalovirus exposure and HLA in healthy donors. Amplification used 60 Vbeta primers and 13 Jbeta primers. Here immunoSEQ multiplex PCR was the method, and the copy in TCRdb shows in-frame clones only, minus some. This sample has over 150,000 clones; around 77% occur once, and the top ten carry 2.5% to 3.5%. The specimen was PBMCs. These receptors were obtained from a woman aged 30 to 39 in good health and CMV-seronegative.

The chain combines TRBV21-1 with TRBJ1-3. TRBV21-1 is assigned pseudogene status. The CDR3 has 16 amino acids. The CDR3 is CASSSSGGLSGNTIYF. CDR3 nucleotides: TGTGCCAGCAGCTCTTCGGGGGGGCTCTCTGGAAACACCATATATTTT.

The chain employs TRBV6-5 and TRBJ2-1; unclear D gene. Trimming took off 2 bases at V and 3 bases at J, with 8 bases between the two ends. The CDR3 has 14 residues. Germline CDR1 and CDR2: MNHEY and SVGAGI. CDR3 amino acids: CASSYERDYNEQFF. The CDR3 DNA is TGTGCCAGCAGTTACGAGCGAGACTACAATGAGCAGTTCTTC.

V is TRBV7-9 and J is TRBJ1-5; D perhaps matches TRBD1 (5 bases). CDR1 is SEHNR, CDR2 FQNEAQ, per germline (reference sequence). The CDR3 runs to 13 residues. Trimming removed 5 bases at V and 6 bases at J, with 11 bases between. The chain's CDR3 is CASSLLGGQPQHF. CDR3 coding DNA: TGTGCCAGCAGCCTCCTGGGGGGTCAGCCCCAGCATTTT.

This clone came up once. This chain joins TRBV19 and TRBJ2-5; possible D gene TRBD2, 6 bases. Per the germline V gene, CDR1 is LNHDA and CDR2 is SQIVND (reference sequence). The CDR3 consists of 13 residues. The germline V and J ends were trimmed by 10 bases and 7 bases, with 19 bases remaining between them. CDR3: CATAGTLGWTQYF. As DNA, the CDR3 is TGTGCCACGGCGGGGACCCTGGGGTGGACCCAGTACTTC. The entire variable domain, with the rest obtained from reference TRBV19 and TRBJ2-5, is as follows: DGGITQSPKYLFRKEGQNVTLSCEQNLNHDAMYWYRQDPGQGLRLIYYSQIVNDFQKGDIAEGYSVSREKKESFPLTVTSAQKNPTAFYLCATAGTLGWTQYFGPGTRLLVL.

This clone was recorded a few times. This chain connects TRBV19 to TRBJ1-1; no reliable D call. Looked up from germline, CDR1 is LNHDA and CDR2 is SQIVND (reference sequence). Trimming stripped 9 bases from V and 3 bases from J, with 17 bases between. The CDR3 spans 14 residues. CDR3 DNA: TGTGCCAGCGGACTCCTAAGTGGCGACACTGAAGCTTTCTTT. This gives the protein CASGLLSGDTEAFF.

The chain joins TRBV4-1 to TRBJ2-7; tentative D call: TRBD1 (6 bases). Germline assignment: CDR1 MGHRA and CDR2 YSYEKL. This CDR3 contains 17 residues. V was pared by 0 bases and J by 2 bases, with 17 bases between. CDR3 DNA sequence: TGCGCCAGCAGCCAAGAACTAGGTCGGACAGCGCCCTACGAGCAGTACTTC. Amino acids: CASSQELGRTAPYEQYF.

Worth noting for this clone: One end of the junction is discordant with germline, which a read error may explain. In DNA form, the CDR3 reads TGTACCAGCAGCCACCCAACGGACAGGGTTGATGAGCCCCAGCATTTT. Residues: CTSSHPTDRVDEPQHF. The chain uses TRBV14 and TRBJ1-5; 8 bases line up with TRBD1. This CDR3 has 16 residues. Germline V CDR1 and CDR2: SGHDN, FVKESK.

This clone was detected only a few times. CDR3 nucleotide sequence: TGTGCCAGCAGCTCGACTCCGGGACAGCCCCAGCATTTT. Translation: CASSSTPGQPQHF. The V gene is TRBV5-4, the J gene TRBJ1-5, with D uncertain. Trimming left V 3 bases short and J 7 bases short, with 11 bases between. Germline loops: CDR1 SGHNT, CDR2 YYREEE (reference sequence). The CDR3 has 13 amino acids.

This chain uses TRBV30 with TRBJ2-7; TRBD2 matches at 12 bases. V gave up 5 bases and J gave up 5 bases; unmatched junction bases: 13. The CDR3 contains 16 residues. Germline V gives CDR1 GTSNPN, CDR2 SVGIG (reference sequence). The CDR3 sequence: CAWLKRLAGDLHEQYF. The CDR3 region has the DNA TGTGCCTGGTTGAAAAGACTAGCGGGAGATCTCCACGAGCAGTACTTC.

J is TRBJ2-1 and V is TRBV2; 7 nucleotides line up with TRBD1. This CDR3 is 15 amino acids long. The junction had 6 bases not matched to a gene; V was cut back by 5 bases and J by 2 bases. Per the germline V gene, CDR1 is SNHLY and CDR2 is FYNNEI. The CDR3 DNA reads TGTGCCAGCAGTTTTACAGGGGAGACCTACAATGAGCAGTTCTTC. It is translated as CASSFTGETYNEQFF. Full variable domain (remainder filled in from reference TRBV2 and TRBJ2-1): EPEVTQTPSHQVTQMGQEVILRCVPISNHLYFYWYRQILGQKVEFLVSFYNNEISEKSEIFDDQFSVERPDGSNFTLKIRSTKLEDSAMYFCASSFTGETYNEQFFGPGTRLTVL.

The sample holds a few counts of this clone. This rearrangement joins TRBV5-1 to TRBJ2-1; D is possibly TRBD1 (5 bases). V was shortened by 6 bases and J by 4 bases, with 14 bases between the two germline ends. The CDR3 has 14 amino acids. In germline, CDR1 is SGHRS, CDR2 YFSETQ. The CDR3 DNA follows: TGCGCCAGCACCACTTGGGGCACATACAATGAGCAGTTCTTC. Translating it yields CASTTWGTYNEQFF.

V usage is TRBV5-1 and J usage is TRBJ2-1, with unresolved D. Germline values: CDR1 SGHRS, CDR2 YFSETQ. The CDR3 has 13 residues. V was cut by 0 bases and J by 4 bases, with 5 bases left in between. The CDR3 DNA follows: TGCGCCAGCAGCTTGGGGCCATACAATGAGCAGTTCTTC. It yields the protein CASSLGPYNEQFF.

The chain carries TRBV7-6 and TRBJ2-5; 8 bases match TRBD2. The CDR3 consists of 15 residues. Germline loops: CDR1 SGHVS, CDR2 FNYEAQ. With V trimmed by 5 bases and J by 3 bases, 8 bases remained unmatched. CDR3 DNA: TGTGCCAGCAGCCTGGCCGCGGGGGGCAAAGAGACCCAGTACTTC. Translating it yields CASSLAAGGKETQYF.

The V gene is TRBV5-1, the J gene TRBJ1-2; TRBD1 agrees at 9 bases. This CDR3 contains 14 residues. The germline V gene encodes CDR1 SGHRS and CDR2 YFSETQ. V lost 4 bases to trimming and J lost 3 bases; unmatched junction nucleotides: 4. CDR3: CASSIQGADYGYTF. In DNA form, the CDR3 reads TGCGCCAGCAGCATACAGGGGGCGGACTATGGCTACACCTTC. Supplemented by reference TRBV5-1 and TRBJ1-2, the full variable domain reads KAGVTQTPRYLIKTRGQQVTLSCSPISGHRSVSWYQQTPGQGLQFLFEYFSETQRNKGNFPGRFSGRQFSNSRSEMNVSTLELGDSALYLCASSIQGADYGYTFGSGTRLTVV.

In DNA form, the CDR3 reads TGTGCCAGCAGCCAAGTCGGTCTTCTCACCCACTATGGCTACACCTTC. The encoded protein is CASSQVGLLTHYGYTF. The chain combines TRBV14 with TRBJ1-2; D ambiguous. The germline V gene encodes CDR1 SGHDN and CDR2 FVKESK. This CDR3 has 16 amino acids. V was trimmed by 1 base and J by 3 bases, leaving 15 bases between them. The full variable domain, with the rest looked up from reference TRBV14 and TRBJ1-2, is EAGVTQFPSHSVIEKGQTVTLRCDPISGHDNLYWYRRVMGKEIKFLLHFVKESKQDESGMPNNRFLAERTGGTYSTLKVQPAELEDSGVYFCASSQVGLLTHYGYTFGSGTRLTVV.

The chain links TRBV6-5 to TRBJ2-5; D unclear. The CDR3 sequence is 13 residues long. Germline values: CDR1 MNHEY, CDR2 SVGAGI. Trimming pared 4 bases from V and 10 bases from J, leaving 16 bases between. In DNA form, the CDR3 reads TGTGCCAGCAGTTTGACCCCGGGTGTCGACCAGTACTTC. Its protein product is CASSLTPGVDQYF.

This sequence joins TRBV6-6 and TRBJ2-1, with D possibly matching TRBD2 (5 bases). The germline gives CDR1 MNHNY, CDR2 SVGAGI (reference sequence). The CDR3 extends over 15 amino acids. The V and J ends lost 0 bases and 5 bases respectively, with 11 bases between them. The CDR3 DNA is TGTGCCAGCAGTTACTCCCCTACTAGAGACAATGAGCAGTTCTTC. It is translated as CASSYSPTRDNEQFF.

The V call is TRBV6-6, the J call TRBJ2-7; 7 nucleotides agree with TRBD1. The junction had 13 bases not matched to a gene; V was cut back by 4 bases and J by 4 bases. Germline V CDR1 and CDR2: MNHNY, SVGAGI (reference sequence). This CDR3 has 16 amino acids. Here the CDR3 reads CASSSTHGQGEYEQYF. The CDR3 bases are TGTGCCAGCAGTTCCACCCACGGGCAGGGGGAATACGAGCAGTACTTC.

The chain uses TRBV19 and TRBJ2-1; tentatively, D is TRBD2 (6 bases). Germline V gene sequence: CDR1 LNHDA, CDR2 SQIVND (reference sequence). The V gene lost 5 bases and the J gene lost 6 bases, with 20 bases spanning the gap. This CDR3 has 16 amino acids. The CDR3 loop is CASSFLADKPPNEQFF. The CDR3 nucleotides are TGTGCCAGTAGTTTCTTAGCGGATAAACCCCCCAATGAGCAGTTCTTC.

This clone was recorded once. This chain joins TRBV27 and TRBJ1-2, with 9 bases identical to TRBD1. Germline V lookup: CDR1 MNHEY, CDR2 SMNVEV (reference sequence). The CDR3 has 14 amino acids. V lost 5 bases, J lost 2 bases, and 3 bases stayed unmatched. CDR3 DNA: TGTGCCAGCAGTGTCGGACAGGGGAACTATGGCTACACCTTC. Protein product: CASSVGQGNYGYTF.

The DNA of the CDR3 is TGTGCCAGCAGCTTACTGGCAGGGTCTAACTATGGCTACACCTTC. As protein: CASSLLAGSNYGYTF. This sequence joins TRBV7-8 and TRBJ1-2, with D possibly being TRBD1 (5 bases). The CDR3 totals 15 residues. Germline V CDR1 and CDR2: SGHVS, FQNEAQ. V lost 2 bases, J lost 0 bases, and 10 bases lay in between.

The chain carries TRBV5-1 and TRBJ2-1, with TRBD1 identical over 8 bases. The length of the CDR3 is 15 residues. Germline CDR1 reads SGHRS; CDR2 reads YFSETQ. V shed 8 bases, J shed 4 bases, and the junction held 11 bases outside the gene matches. CDR3 DNA sequence: TGCGCCAGTTGGTCGGGAACAGGGGGTTACAATGAGCAGTTCTTC. Translating gives CASWSGTGGYNEQFF.

This rearrangement joins TRBV10-3 to TRBJ2-6; a possible D gene is TRBD2 (5 bases). The CDR3 has 16 residues. The V end lost 0 bases, the J end lost 2 bases, and 8 bases lay between the germline ends. Germline V gives CDR1 ENHRY, CDR2 SYGVKD. CDR3 DNA sequence: TGTGCCATCAGTGAGTCTATCGGGGCTGGGGCCAACGTCCTGACTTTC. It translates to CAISESIGAGANVLTF.

This sequence joins TRBV29-1 and TRBJ1-1; D call uncertain. Germline CDR1 and CDR2: SQVTM and ANQGSEA. With 7 bases removed from V and 3 bases from J, the gap between germline ends came to 9 bases. This CDR3 comprises 11 residues. CDR3 DNA sequence: TGCAGCGCCCACAGACACACTGAAGCTTTCTTT. Translation gives CSAHRHTEAFF.

The chain joins TRBV4-1 to TRBJ1-1, with D perhaps TRBD1 (5 bases). Germline V gene lookup returns CDR1 MGHRA and CDR2 YSYEKL. Between the trimmed V and J ends, which lost 0 bases and 7 bases, there was a span of 15 bases. CDR3 size: 15 residues. The chain's CDR3 is CASSQETLRGIEAFF. CDR3 DNA: TGCGCCAGCAGCCAAGAGACCCTCCGGGGGATTGAAGCTTTCTTT.

Turning to this clone: The identical CDR3 is also encoded by other nucleotide sequences in the sample. The chain recombines TRBV28 with TRBJ2-5; TRBD1 matches at 7 bases. The J segment lost 2 bases and the V segment lost 5 bases, leaving 8 bases of the junction unmatched. The CDR3 is 15 amino acids. Germline V lookup: CDR1 MDHEN, CDR2 SYDVKM. CDR3 in amino acids: CASSTPRDSQETQYF. The CDR3 nucleotides read TGTGCCAGCAGTACCCCACGGGACAGTCAAGAGACCCAGTACTTC.

CDR3 in amino acids: CASSVGGATNEKLFF. The CDR3 DNA reads as TGTGCCAGCAGCGTAGGGGGGGCAACTAATGAAAAACTGTTTTTT. The chain combines TRBV9 with TRBJ1-4; D perhaps matches TRBD1 (5 bases). Trimming pared 0 bases from V and 0 bases from J, leaving 6 bases between. The CDR3 runs to 15 residues. Germline V gene data show CDR1 as SGDLS and CDR2 as YYNGEE.

The chain has TRBV7-2 and TRBJ2-7; 9 bases map to TRBD2. Losses at the gene ends were 3 bases for V and 3 bases for J; bases not matched to a gene: 6. The germline V gene encodes CDR1 SGHTA and CDR2 FQGNSA. The CDR3 covers 15 residues. This CDR3 is CASSFPGLANYEQYF. The DNA for the CDR3 is TGTGCCAGCAGCTTTCCGGGACTAGCCAACTACGAGCAGTACTTC.

The V and J genes are TRBV30 and TRBJ2-3, with 13 nucleotides matching TRBD2. V dropped 3 bases and J dropped 0; count of bases not matched to a gene: 9. Looked up from germline, CDR1 is GTSNPN and CDR2 is SVGIG (reference sequence). The CDR3 loop spans 18 amino acids. This chain's CDR3 is CAWSYGLAGAKSTDTQYF. Written as DNA, the CDR3 is TGTGCCTGGAGCTACGGACTAGCGGGGGCAAAAAGCACAGATACGCAGTATTTT.